One and the same sample provided the 28 T cell receptor beta chains below, sequenced in a study of chemoradiotherapy in HPV16-positive cancers. Data came from immunoSEQ multiplex PCR; TCRdb stores just in-frame clones and leaves some out. The sample lists more than 2,000 clones; 60% to 80% were seen once. The sample here was tumor tissue, taken from a patient who underwent chemoradiotherapy. The receptors were sampled from a human donor with HPV-associated anogenital cancer.

V usage is TRBV5-8 and J usage is TRBJ2-1; D gene unclear. V was pared by 0 bases and J by 2 bases, with 6 bases between. Germline V CDR1 and CDR2: SGHTS, YDEGEE. The CDR3 runs 14 residues. CDR3 sequence reads: CASSLGSPYNEQFF. CDR3 nucleotide sequence: TGTGCCAGCAGCTTGGGCAGCCCCTACAATGAGCAGTTCTTC.

The genes are TRBV13 and TRBJ2-7; 9 nucleotides line up with TRBD1. Germline V gives CDR1 PRHDT, CDR2 FYEKMQ (reference sequence). The CDR3 runs 16 residues. V trimming: 4 bases; J trimming: 3 bases; junction bases outside the gene matches: 10. CDR3 coding DNA: TGTGCCAGCAGCTCAAACGAAGGGACAGGGAGCTACGAGCAGTACTTC. Amino acid sequence: CASSSNEGTGSYEQYF.

V and J are TRBV6-5 and TRBJ1-1, with D hard to call. Germline V CDR1 and CDR2: MNHEY, SVGAGI. The V gene lost 7 bases and the J gene lost 1 base, with 10 bases spanning the gap. CDR3 length: 13 residues. The CDR3 DNA follows: TGTGCCAGCACGCCGGTCCGGAACACTGAAGCTTTCTTT. Its protein product is CASTPVRNTEAFF.

The chain has TRBV9 and TRBJ1-5, with 7 bases that match TRBD1. This CDR3 spans 16 amino acids. Germline V gene sequence: CDR1 SGDLS, CDR2 YYNGEE. The V gene end was trimmed by 4 bases and the J gene end by 2 bases; junction bases not matched to a gene: 9. The CDR3, as DNA: TGTGCCAGCAGCCCAGGGGGGGACAGCCGCAATCAGCCCCAGCATTTT. Its protein is CASSPGGDSRNQPQHF.

V gene TRBV14 combines with J gene TRBJ2-2, with D unclear. The CDR3 extends over 12 amino acids. CDR1 is SGHDN and CDR2 is FVKESK in the germline V gene. Trimming removed 1 base at V and 4 bases at J, with 1 base between. CDR3 sequence reads: CASSQATGELFF. CDR3 coding DNA: TGTGCCAGCAGCCAAGCCACCGGGGAGCTGTTTTTT.

This sequence joins TRBV18 and TRBJ2-2; D possibly matches TRBD1 or TRBD2 (5 bases each). V lost 8 bases and J lost 0, with 16 bases in between. Germline lookup yields CDR1 KGHSH and CDR2 LQKENI. The CDR3 is 16 residues long. CDR3 residues: CASANAWGTNTGELFF. DNA for the CDR3: TGTGCCAGCGCGAACGCATGGGGGACGAACACCGGGGAGCTGTTTTTT.

The V call is TRBV5-5, the J call TRBJ2-7; 8 bases map to TRBD1. The CDR3 totals 15 residues. With 1 base clipped from V and 5 bases from J, the junction kept 8 bases outside the gene matches. The germline V gene encodes CDR1 SGHKS and CDR2 YYEKEE (reference sequence). The CDR3 here is CASSLSGQGLHEQYF. The CDR3 region has the DNA TGTGCCAGCAGCTTGTCTGGACAGGGCCTCCACGAGCAGTACTTC.

Only a few counts were recorded for this clone. The chain carries TRBV9 and TRBJ2-3, with 7 bases identical to TRBD2. Germline V CDR1 and CDR2: SGDLS, YYNGEE. The trim removed 4 bases at V and 1 base at J, leaving 3 bases unmatched. The CDR3 spans 14 residues. CDR3 protein: CASSPSGGTDTQYF. As DNA, the CDR3 is TGTGCCAGCAGCCCTAGCGGAGGCACAGATACGCAGTATTTT.

The chain couples TRBV7-2 to TRBJ1-5; D unresolved. With 4 bases removed from V and 7 bases from J, the gap between germline ends came to 11 bases. The germline CDR1 and CDR2 sequences are SGHTA and FQGNSA. The CDR3 length is 13 residues. CDR3 nucleotides: TGTGCCAGCAGCTCGACGAGGGAACAGCCCCAGCATTTT. Its protein is CASSSTREQPQHF.

This clone was detected a few times. The gene calls are TRBV6-1 and TRBJ2-1, with 8 bases matching TRBD1. Per germline, CDR1 MNHNS and CDR2 SASEGT. Trimming at V came to 8 bases and at J to 7 bases, leaving 10 bases not matched to a gene. The length of the CDR3 is 14 residues. CDR3 in DNA: TGTGCCAGCTTTCCCGGGACAGGTCAGAATGAGCAGTTCTTC. Translation: CASFPGTGQNEQFF.

The chain links TRBV20-1 to TRBJ2-7; D unresolved. From germline, CDR1 is DFQATT and CDR2 SNEGSKA (reference sequence). This CDR3 is built from 11 residues. Trimming pared 4 bases from V and 3 bases from J, leaving 7 bases between. The CDR3 here is CSATADYEQYF. Here the CDR3 DNA reads TGCAGTGCTACGGCAGACTACGAGCAGTACTTC.

The V gene is TRBV7-6, the J gene TRBJ2-5; TRBD1 agrees at 7 bases. Germline assignment: CDR1 SGHVS and CDR2 FNYEAQ. The trim removed 3 bases at V and 2 bases at J, leaving 9 bases unmatched. The length of the CDR3 is 16 residues. The DNA for the CDR3 is TGTGCCAGCAGCTTGTACGCACCGACAGGGCAAGAGACCCAGTACTTC. Amino acids: CASSLYAPTGQETQYF.

The chain links TRBV6-5 to TRBJ1-6; a possible D gene is TRBD1 (5 bases). The CDR3 covers 14 residues. Trimming took off 6 bases at V and 9 bases at J, with 15 bases between the two ends. The germline CDR1 and CDR2 sequences are MNHEY and SVGAGI. The CDR3 reads CASRHTGMSSPLHF. CDR3 coding DNA: TGTGCCAGCAGGCACACAGGAATGAGTTCACCCCTCCACTTT.

The chain has TRBV7-9 and TRBJ2-7; no clear D. The CDR3 sequence is 13 residues long. V was cut by 5 bases and J by 1 base, with 9 bases left in between. Germline lookup yields CDR1 SEHNR and CDR2 FQNEAQ (reference sequence). CDR3 nucleotide sequence: TGTGCCAGCAGCCACGGGCCTTCCTACGAGCAGTACTTC. Translation: CASSHGPSYEQYF.

The chain employs TRBV6-6 and TRBJ1-1; 7 bases match TRBD1. Germline CDR1 reads MNHNY; CDR2 reads SVGAGI (reference sequence). There are 12 residues in the CDR3. V shed 5 bases, J shed 5 bases, and the junction held 2 bases outside the gene matches. The CDR3 spells CASSQDRTEAFF. CDR3 nucleotides: TGTGCCAGCAGTCAGGACAGGACTGAAGCTTTCTTT.

The V gene is TRBV14, the J gene TRBJ2-2, with TRBD2 as a possible D gene (5 bases). The CDR3 covers 15 residues. Germline CDR1 SGHDN, CDR2 FVKESK. V lost 4 bases and J lost 5, with 14 bases in between. Here the CDR3 reads CASSPWTGRTGELFF. The CDR3 nucleotides read TGTGCCAGCAGCCCCTGGACGGGGAGAACCGGGGAGCTGTTTTTT.

The genes are TRBV4-1 and TRBJ1-5, with 8 bases fitting TRBD1. After removal of 3 bases from V and 1 base from J, the junction contained 2 bases not matched to a gene. The CDR3 contains 15 residues. Germline V CDR1 and CDR2: MGHRA, YSYEKL. This chain's CDR3 is CASSHSGGSNQPQHF. The CDR3 DNA is TGCGCCAGCAGCCATTCAGGGGGCAGCAATCAGCCCCAGCATTTT.

V usage is TRBV5-4 and J usage is TRBJ2-7, with D possibly TRBD1 on 6 matching bases. The ends were cut back, 5 bases at V and 3 bases at J, with 12 bases in the middle. Germline V lookup: CDR1 SGHNT, CDR2 YYREEE (reference sequence). CDR3 length equals 13 residues. CDR3 DNA: TGTGCCAGCAGACGGGACAACTTCTACGAGCAGTACTTC. Amino acids: CASRRDNFYEQYF.

This chain connects TRBV10-2 to TRBJ1-2; D is unresolved. CDR1 is WSHSY and CDR2 is SAAADI in the germline V gene. Between the trimmed V and J ends, which lost 11 bases and 6 bases, there was a span of 10 bases. CDR3 length: 10 residues. The CDR3: CALKEDGYTF. The CDR3 region has the DNA TGCGCCTTGAAGGAAGATGGCTACACCTTC.

Remarks on this clone: The sample carries other DNA sequences with the same CDR3. The chain joins TRBV6-1 to TRBJ2-7; 7 positions agree with TRBD2. This CDR3 has 15 residues. V trimming: 0 bases; J trimming: 4 bases; junction bases outside the gene matches: 6. Germline lookup yields CDR1 MNHNS and CDR2 SASEGT. CDR3 sequence (DNA): TGTGCCAGCAGTGAAGCACCTAGCGGATTTTACGAGCAGTACTTC. This codes for CASSEAPSGFYEQYF.

This clone was seen a handful of times. This chain links TRBV27 with TRBJ2-1; D may be TRBD2 (5 bases). Germline V lookup: CDR1 MNHEY, CDR2 SMNVEV (reference sequence). V gave up 5 bases and J gave up 0 bases, with 8 bases separating them. This CDR3 region has 14 residues. The chain's CDR3 is CASSQGGSYNEQFF. The CDR3 DNA reads TGTGCCAGCAGTCAAGGAGGCTCCTACAATGAGCAGTTCTTC.

The chain has TRBV6-5 and TRBJ2-7; the D gene is possibly TRBD2 (6 bases). The CDR3 loop spans 15 amino acids. Germline CDR1 and CDR2: MNHEY and SVGAGI. Trimming pared 5 bases from V and 2 bases from J, leaving 16 bases between. The CDR3 protein is CASSIGYGGPYEQYF. The CDR3, as DNA: TGTGCCAGCAGTATTGGGTACGGGGGTCCCTACGAGCAGTACTTC.

By frequency in the sample, this clone is large. The chain joins TRBV30 to TRBJ1-5; D gene uncertain. Germline values: CDR1 GTSNPN, CDR2 SVGIG (reference sequence). The CDR3 is 13 residues long. V shed 3 bases and J shed 3 bases, with 9 bases lying between them. CDR3 amino acids: CAWRDGYNQPQHF. CDR3 in DNA: TGTGCCTGGAGGGACGGCTACAATCAGCCCCAGCATTTT.

The chain is built from TRBV19 and TRBJ2-1; D is uncertain. The V gene's germline CDR1 is LNHDA and CDR2 SQIVND (reference sequence). The CDR3 runs 12 residues. Deletions cut 3 bases from V and 7 bases from J, with 7 bases between. The CDR3 nucleotides are TGTGCCAGTAGTATTTGGCTTAATGAGCAGTTCTTC. Translated, it gives CASSIWLNEQFF.

A few counts support this clone. CDR3 nucleotide sequence: TGTGCCAGCAGCCAAGATCTACCCGGACAGGAGGGATCCGGGGAGCTGTTTTTT. Its protein product is CASSQDLPGQEGSGELFF. The gene calls are TRBV14 and TRBJ2-2; D perhaps matches TRBD1 (7 bases). Per the germline V gene, CDR1 is SGHDN and CDR2 is FVKESK. The CDR3 length is 18 residues. Trimming removed 0 bases at V and 6 bases at J, with 20 bases between.

There are a few counts of this clone. This chain joins TRBV18 and TRBJ2-7; D is unresolved. The length of the CDR3 is 13 residues. CDR1 and CDR2 (germline): KGHSH, LQKENI. Trimming pared 4 bases from V and 5 bases from J, leaving 12 bases between. Written as DNA, the CDR3 is TGTGCCAGCTCACTAAACCGCGACAACGAGCAGTACTTC. Translation: CASSLNRDNEQYF.

The chain recombines TRBV20-1 with TRBJ1-3; no definite D call. The V gene lost 6 bases and the J gene lost 4 bases, with 7 bases spanning the gap. The CDR3 consists of 11 residues. Looked up from germline, CDR1 is DFQATT and CDR2 is SNEGSKA (reference sequence). The CDR3 DNA follows: TGCAGTGCCGTAGAGGGAAACACCATATATTTT. Translated, it gives CSAVEGNTIYF.

The genes are TRBV5-4 and TRBJ1-4; the match to TRBD1 covers 10 bases. This CDR3 is built from 15 residues. Trimming cost V 4 bases and J 8 bases; bases outside gene matches: 8. In germline, CDR1 is SGHNT, CDR2 YYREEE (reference sequence). CDR3 protein: CASSSRDRGGEKLFF. CDR3 sequence (DNA): TGTGCCAGCAGCAGTCGGGACAGGGGAGGAGAAAAACTGTTTTTT.